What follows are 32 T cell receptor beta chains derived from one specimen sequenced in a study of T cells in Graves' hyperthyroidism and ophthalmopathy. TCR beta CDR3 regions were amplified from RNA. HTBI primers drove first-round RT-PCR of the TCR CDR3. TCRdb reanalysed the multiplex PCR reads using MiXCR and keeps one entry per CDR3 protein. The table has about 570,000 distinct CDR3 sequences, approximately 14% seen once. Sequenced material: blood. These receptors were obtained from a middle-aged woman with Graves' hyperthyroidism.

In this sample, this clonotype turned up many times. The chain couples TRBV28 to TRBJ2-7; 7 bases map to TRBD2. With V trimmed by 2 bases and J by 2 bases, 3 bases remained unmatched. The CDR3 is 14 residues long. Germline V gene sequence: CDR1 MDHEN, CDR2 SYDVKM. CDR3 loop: CASSLTAGAYEQYF. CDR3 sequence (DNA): TGTGCCAGCAGTTTAACGGCGGGGGCCTACGAGCAGTACTTC.

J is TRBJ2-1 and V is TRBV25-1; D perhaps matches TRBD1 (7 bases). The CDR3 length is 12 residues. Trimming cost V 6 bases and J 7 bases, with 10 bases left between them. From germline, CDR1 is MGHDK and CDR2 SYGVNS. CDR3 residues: CASSAGGNEQFF. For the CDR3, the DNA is TGTGCCAGCAGCGCAGGGGGGAATGAGCAGTTCTTC.

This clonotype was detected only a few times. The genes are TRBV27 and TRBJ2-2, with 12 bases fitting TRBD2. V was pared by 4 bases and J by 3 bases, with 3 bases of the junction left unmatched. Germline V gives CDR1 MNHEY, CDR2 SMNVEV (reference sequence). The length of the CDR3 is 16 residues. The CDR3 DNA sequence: TGTGCCAGCAGTTCGGGACTAGCGGGTCACACCGGGGAGCTGTTTTTT. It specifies CASSSGLAGHTGELFF.

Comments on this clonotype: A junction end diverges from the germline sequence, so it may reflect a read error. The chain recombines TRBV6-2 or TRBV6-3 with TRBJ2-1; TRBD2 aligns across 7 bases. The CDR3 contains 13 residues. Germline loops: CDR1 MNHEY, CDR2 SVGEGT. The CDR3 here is CASRSTSFNEQFF. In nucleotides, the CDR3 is TGCGCCAGCAGGTCGACTAGCTTCAATGAGCAGTTCTTC.

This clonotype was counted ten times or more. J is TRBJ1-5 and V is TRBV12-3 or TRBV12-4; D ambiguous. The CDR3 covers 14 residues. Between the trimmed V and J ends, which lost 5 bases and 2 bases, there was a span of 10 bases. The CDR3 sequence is CASSPQNGNQPQHF. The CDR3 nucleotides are TGTGCCAGCAGTCCGCAGAATGGCAATCAGCCCCAGCATTTT.

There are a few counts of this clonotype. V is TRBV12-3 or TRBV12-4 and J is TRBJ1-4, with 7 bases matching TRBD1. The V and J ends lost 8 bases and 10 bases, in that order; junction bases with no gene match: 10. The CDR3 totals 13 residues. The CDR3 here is CASCDRERGKLFF. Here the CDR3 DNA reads TGTGCCAGCTGTGACAGGGAACGCGGAAAACTGTTTTTT.

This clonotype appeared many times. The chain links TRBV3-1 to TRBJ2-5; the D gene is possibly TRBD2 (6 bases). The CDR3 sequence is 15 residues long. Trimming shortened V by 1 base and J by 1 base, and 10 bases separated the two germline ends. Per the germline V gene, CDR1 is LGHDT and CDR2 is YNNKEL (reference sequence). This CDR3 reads CASSQVVGGQETQYF. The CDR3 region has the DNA TGTGCCAGCAGCCAAGTTGTCGGGGGCCAAGAGACCCAGTACTTC.

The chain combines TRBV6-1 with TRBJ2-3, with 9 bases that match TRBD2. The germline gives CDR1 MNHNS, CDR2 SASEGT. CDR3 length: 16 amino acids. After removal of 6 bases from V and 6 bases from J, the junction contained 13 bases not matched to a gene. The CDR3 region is CASRRLAVQGWDTQYF. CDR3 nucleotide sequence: TGTGCCAGCAGAAGACTAGCGGTCCAGGGGTGGGATACGCAGTATTTT.

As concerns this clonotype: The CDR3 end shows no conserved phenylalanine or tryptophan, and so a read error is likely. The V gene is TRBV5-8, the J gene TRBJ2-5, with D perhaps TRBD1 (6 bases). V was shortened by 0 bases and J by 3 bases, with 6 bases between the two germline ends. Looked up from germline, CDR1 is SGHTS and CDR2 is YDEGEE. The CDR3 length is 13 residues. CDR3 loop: CASSLDREETQYS. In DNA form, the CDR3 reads TGTGCCAGCAGCTTGGACAGGGAAGAGACCCAGTACTCC.

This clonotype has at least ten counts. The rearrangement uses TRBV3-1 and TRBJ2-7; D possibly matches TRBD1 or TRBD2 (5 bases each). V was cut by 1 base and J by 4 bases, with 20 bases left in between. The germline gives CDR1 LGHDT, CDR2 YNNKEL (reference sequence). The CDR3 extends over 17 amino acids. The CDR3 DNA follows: TGTGCCAGCAGCCAAGTGAGAGGCCCCAGCGGACAATACGAGCAGTACTTC. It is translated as CASSQVRGPSGQYEQYF.

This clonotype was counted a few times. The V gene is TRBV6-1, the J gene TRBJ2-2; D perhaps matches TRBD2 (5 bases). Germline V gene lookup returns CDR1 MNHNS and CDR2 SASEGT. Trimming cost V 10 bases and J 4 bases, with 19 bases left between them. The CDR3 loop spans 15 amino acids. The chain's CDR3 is CATKEAQPSTGELFF. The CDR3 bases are TGTGCCACAAAGGAGGCCCAGCCCTCCACCGGGGAGCTGTTTTTT.

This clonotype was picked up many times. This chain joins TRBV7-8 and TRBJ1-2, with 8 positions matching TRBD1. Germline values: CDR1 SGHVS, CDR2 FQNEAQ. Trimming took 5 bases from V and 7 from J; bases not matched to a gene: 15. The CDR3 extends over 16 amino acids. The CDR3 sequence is CASSPHSTGVSAGYTF. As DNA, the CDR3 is TGTGCCAGCAGCCCTCACTCGACAGGGGTCTCGGCTGGCTACACCTTC.

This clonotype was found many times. The DNA for the CDR3 is TGCAGTGCTAGAGATAAACAGGGCGTAATAAGGGAAAAACTGTTTTTT. As protein: CSARDKQGVIREKLFF. V gene TRBV20-1 combines with J gene TRBJ1-4; tentatively, D is TRBD1 (6 bases). The germline CDR1 and CDR2 sequences are DFQATT and SNEGSKA (reference sequence). The CDR3 consists of 16 residues. V lost 0 bases, J lost 8 bases, and 19 bases lay in between.

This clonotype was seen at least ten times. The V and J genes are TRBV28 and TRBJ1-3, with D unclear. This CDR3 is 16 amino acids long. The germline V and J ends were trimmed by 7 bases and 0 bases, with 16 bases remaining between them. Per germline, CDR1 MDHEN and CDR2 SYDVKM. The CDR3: CASTMAGEISGNTIYF. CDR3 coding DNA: TGTGCCAGCACCATGGCTGGCGAAATCTCTGGAAACACCATATATTTT.

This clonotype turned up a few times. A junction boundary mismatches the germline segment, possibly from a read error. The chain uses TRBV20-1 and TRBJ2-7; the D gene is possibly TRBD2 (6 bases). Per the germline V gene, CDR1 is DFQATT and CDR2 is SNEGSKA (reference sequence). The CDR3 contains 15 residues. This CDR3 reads CSARAPGLDLFEQYF. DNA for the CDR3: TGCAGTGCCAGAGCTCCGGGACTGGATTTATTCGAGCAGTACTTC.

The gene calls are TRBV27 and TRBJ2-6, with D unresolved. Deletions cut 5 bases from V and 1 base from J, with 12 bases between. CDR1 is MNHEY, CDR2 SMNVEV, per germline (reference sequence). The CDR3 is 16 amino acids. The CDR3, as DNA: TGTGCCAGCAGTAACCACATGAAGTCTGGGGCCAACGTCCTGACTTTC. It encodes CASSNHMKSGANVLTF. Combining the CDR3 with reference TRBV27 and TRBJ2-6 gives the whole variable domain EAQVTQNPRYLITVTGKKLTVTCSQNMNHEYMSWYRQDPGLGLRQIYYSMNVEVTDKGDVPEGYKVSRKEKRNFPLILESPSPNQTSLYFCASSNHMKSGANVLTFGAGSRLTVL.

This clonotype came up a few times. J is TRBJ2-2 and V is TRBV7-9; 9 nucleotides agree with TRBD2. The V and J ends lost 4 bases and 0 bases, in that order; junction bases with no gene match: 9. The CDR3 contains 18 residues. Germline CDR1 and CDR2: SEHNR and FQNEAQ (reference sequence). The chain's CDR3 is CASSSKAGGPANTGELFF. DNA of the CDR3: TGTGCCAGCAGCTCCAAAGCGGGAGGACCCGCGAACACCGGGGAGCTGTTTTTT.

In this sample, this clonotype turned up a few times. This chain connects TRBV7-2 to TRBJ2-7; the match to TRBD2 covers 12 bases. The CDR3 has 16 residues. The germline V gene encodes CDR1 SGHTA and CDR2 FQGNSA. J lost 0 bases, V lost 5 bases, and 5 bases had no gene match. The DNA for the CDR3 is TGTGCCAGCAGCCCCCCGACTAGCGGGAGCTCCTACGAGCAGTACTTC. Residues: CASSPPTSGSSYEQYF. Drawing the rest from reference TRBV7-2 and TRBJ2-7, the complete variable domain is GAGVSQSPSNKVTEKGKDVELRCDPISGHTALYWYRQSLGQGLEFLIYFQGNSAPDKSGLPSDRFSAERTGGSVSTLTIQRTQQEDSAVYLCASSPPTSGSSYEQYFGPGTRLTVT.

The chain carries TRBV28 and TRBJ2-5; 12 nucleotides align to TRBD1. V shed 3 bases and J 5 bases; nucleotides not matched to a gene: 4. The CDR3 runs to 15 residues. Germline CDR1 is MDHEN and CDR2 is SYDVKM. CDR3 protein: CASSFGTGGAETQYF. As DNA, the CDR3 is TGTGCCAGCAGTTTCGGGACAGGGGGCGCGGAGACCCAGTACTTC.

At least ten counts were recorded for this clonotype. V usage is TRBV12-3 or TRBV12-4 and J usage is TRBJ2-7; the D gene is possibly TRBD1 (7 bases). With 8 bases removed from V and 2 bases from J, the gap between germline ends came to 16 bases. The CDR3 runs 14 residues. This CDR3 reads CASAKDRTTYEQYF. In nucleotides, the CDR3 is TGTGCCAGCGCAAAGGACAGGACTACCTACGAGCAGTACTTC.

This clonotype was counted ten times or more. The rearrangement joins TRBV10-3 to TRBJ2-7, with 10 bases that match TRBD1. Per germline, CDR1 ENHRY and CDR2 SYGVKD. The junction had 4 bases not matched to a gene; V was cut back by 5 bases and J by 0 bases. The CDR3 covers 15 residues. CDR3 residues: CAISTGTGVSYEQYF. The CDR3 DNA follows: TGTGCCATCAGTACCGGGACAGGGGTCTCCTACGAGCAGTACTTC.

The CDR3 nucleotides read TGTGCCAGCAGTTCCATCTTAAAGAACATTCAGTACTTC. It yields the protein CASSSILKNIQYF. This chain connects TRBV6-1 to TRBJ2-4; no firm D call. There are 13 residues in the CDR3. The germline V and J ends were trimmed by 5 bases and 7 bases, with 12 bases remaining between them. The germline gives CDR1 MNHNS, CDR2 SASEGT.

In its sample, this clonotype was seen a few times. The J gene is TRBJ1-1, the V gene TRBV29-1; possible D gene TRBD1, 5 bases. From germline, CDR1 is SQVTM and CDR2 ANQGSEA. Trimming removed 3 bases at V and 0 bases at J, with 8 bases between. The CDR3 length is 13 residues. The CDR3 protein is CSVDGQLNTEAFF. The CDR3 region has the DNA TGCAGCGTTGATGGACAACTGAACACTGAAGCTTTCTTT.

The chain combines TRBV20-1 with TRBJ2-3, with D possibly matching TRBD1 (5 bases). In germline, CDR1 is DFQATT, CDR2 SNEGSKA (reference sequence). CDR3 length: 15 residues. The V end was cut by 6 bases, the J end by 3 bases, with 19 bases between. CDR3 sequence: CSAPQGKVGTDTQYF. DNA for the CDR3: TGCAGTGCCCCTCAGGGCAAGGTTGGGACAGATACGCAGTATTTT.

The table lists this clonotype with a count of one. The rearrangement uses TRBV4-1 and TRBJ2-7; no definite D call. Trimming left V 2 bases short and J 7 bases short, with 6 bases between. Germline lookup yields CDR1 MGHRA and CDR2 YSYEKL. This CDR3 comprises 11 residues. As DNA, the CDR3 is TGCGCCAGCAGCCAAAGACGGGAGCAGTACTTC. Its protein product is CASSQRREQYF.

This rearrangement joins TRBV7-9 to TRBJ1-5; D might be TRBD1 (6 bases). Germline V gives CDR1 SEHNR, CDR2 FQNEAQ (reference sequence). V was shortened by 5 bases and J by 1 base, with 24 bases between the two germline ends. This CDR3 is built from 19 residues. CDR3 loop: CASSRASGWGAFSNQPQHF. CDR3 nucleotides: TGTGCCAGCAGCCGCGCCTCTGGATGGGGGGCCTTCAGCAATCAGCCCCAGCATTTT. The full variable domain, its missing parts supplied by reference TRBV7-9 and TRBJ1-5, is DTGVSQNPRHKITKRGQNVTFRCDPISEHNRLYWYRQTLGQGPEFLTYFQNEAQLEKSRLLSDRFSAERPKGSFSTLEIQRTEQGDSAMYLCASSRASGWGAFSNQPQHFGDGTRLSIL.

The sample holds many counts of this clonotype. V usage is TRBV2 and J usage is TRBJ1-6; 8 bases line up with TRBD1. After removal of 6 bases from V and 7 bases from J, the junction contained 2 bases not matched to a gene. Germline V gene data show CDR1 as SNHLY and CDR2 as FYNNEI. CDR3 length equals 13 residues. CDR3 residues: CASRTGANSPLHF. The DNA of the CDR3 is TGTGCCAGCAGGACAGGGGCGAATTCACCCCTCCACTTT.

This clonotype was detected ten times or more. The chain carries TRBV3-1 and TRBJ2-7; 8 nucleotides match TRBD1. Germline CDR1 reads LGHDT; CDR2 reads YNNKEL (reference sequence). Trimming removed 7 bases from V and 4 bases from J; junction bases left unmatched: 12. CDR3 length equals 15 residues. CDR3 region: CASTFAGQGSYEQYF. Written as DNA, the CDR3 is TGTGCCAGCACCTTCGCCGGACAGGGTAGTTACGAGCAGTACTTC.

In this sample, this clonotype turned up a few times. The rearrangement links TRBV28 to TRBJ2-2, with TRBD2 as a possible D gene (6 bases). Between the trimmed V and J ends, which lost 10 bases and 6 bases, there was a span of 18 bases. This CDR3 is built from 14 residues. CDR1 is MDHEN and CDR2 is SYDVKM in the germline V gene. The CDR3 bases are TGTGCCACCGGGGGTCAGGGAGAGGCCGGGGAGCTGTTTTTT. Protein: CATGGQGEAGELFF.

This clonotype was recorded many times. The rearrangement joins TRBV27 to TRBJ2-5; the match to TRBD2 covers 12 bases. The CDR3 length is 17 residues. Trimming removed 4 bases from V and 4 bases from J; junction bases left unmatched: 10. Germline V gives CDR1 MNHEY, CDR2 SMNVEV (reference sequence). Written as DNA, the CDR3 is TGTGCCAGCAGTTCCGAACCCTTACTAGCGGGAGGAGAGACCCAGTACTTC. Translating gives CASSSEPLLAGGETQYF.

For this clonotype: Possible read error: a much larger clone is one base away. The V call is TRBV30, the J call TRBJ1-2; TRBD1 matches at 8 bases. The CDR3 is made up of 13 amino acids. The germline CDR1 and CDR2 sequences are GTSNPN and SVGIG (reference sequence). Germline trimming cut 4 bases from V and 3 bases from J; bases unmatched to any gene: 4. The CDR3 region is CAWKGQGYYGYTF. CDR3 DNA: TGTGCCTGGAAAGGACAGGGCTACTATGGCTACACCTTC.

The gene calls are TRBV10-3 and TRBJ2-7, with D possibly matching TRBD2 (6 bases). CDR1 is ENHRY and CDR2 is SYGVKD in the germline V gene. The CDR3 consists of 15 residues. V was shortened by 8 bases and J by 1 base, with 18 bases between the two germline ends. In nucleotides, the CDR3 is TGTGCCATCGGGTCGGGAGCGAAGACTTCCTACGAGCAGTACTTC. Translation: CAIGSGAKTSYEQYF.